This T cell receptor (beta chain) was identified during a study of OX40 agonist ivuxolimab in advanced cancers. Profiled with immunoSEQ multiplex PCR; TCRdb holds only in-frame clones, not every one. Of roughly 76,000 clones detected, around 80% appear once; the ten largest clones hold about 1.1%. Study-wide results and caveats: Clonal expansion by week 6 occurred in CD4+ and CD8+ blood T cells (at 0.1 to 3.0 mg/kg). Low clonal expansion, among the lowest seen, marked partial responders at 0.1-3.0 mg/kg.

In regard to this clone: Its target is not known.

The CDR3 totals 14 residues. With 0 bases removed from V and 8 bases from J, the gap between germline ends came to 14 bases. CDR1 is SGHRS, CDR2 YFSETQ, per germline. Source: CD4+ or CD8+ T cells sorted from blood, taken in a trial of the OX40 agonist ivuxolimab. This TCR came from an adult with an advanced solid tumor such as melanoma, head and neck, liver or kidney cancer. This chain connects TRBV5-1 to TRBJ1-2; a weak D match, TRBD1 (6 bases). The chain's CDR3 is CASSLDPGAAGYTF. CDR3 nucleotides: TGCGCCAGCAGCTTGGACCCGGGGGCAGCGGGCTACACCTTC.